In this sample, the clone carrying this T cell receptor beta chain turned up many times. These data come from a study of T cells in Graves' hyperthyroidism and ophthalmopathy. The wider study: Any treatment followed the collection of peripheral blood at initial diagnosis.

Diagnostic decisions used clinical symptoms, serum thyroxine and TRAb, thyroid ultrasound and orbital computed tomography. Amplification of TCR beta CDR3 regions used RNA as the template. The TCR CDR3 was amplified in a first-round RT-PCR using the HTBI primer set. TCRdb reprocessed the multiplex PCR reads via MiXCR and lists one record per CDR3 protein. The data show 200,000 to 250,000 distinct CDR3 sequences, about 24% seen once. The CDR3 length is 18 residues. Trimming at V came to 2 bases and at J to 3 bases, leaving 13 bases not matched to a gene. The germline V gene has CDR1 MRHNA and CDR2 SNTAGT.

Input material: blood. The sequence was obtained from a middle-aged woman with Graves' ophthalmopathy. V usage is TRBV6-4 and J usage is TRBJ2-7; 10 nucleotides line up with TRBD2. CDR3 loop: CASSDLRCSSGRIYEQYF. DNA of the CDR3: TGTGCCAGCAGTGACCTCCGATGTAGTAGCGGGAGGATCTACGAGCAGTACTTC.